Reported below is one T cell receptor beta chain. These data originate in a study of blood T cell repertoires in COVID-19. Germline V CDR1 and CDR2: LNHDA, SQIVND (reference sequence). The V gene end was trimmed by 5 bases and the J gene end by 5 bases; junction bases not matched to a gene: 5. The CDR3 loop spans 16 amino acids. Sequenced by immunoSEQ multiplex PCR; TCRdb stores in-frame clones only, minus some. The sample consists of about 190,000 clones, roughly nine tenths of them appearing once. The rearrangement links TRBV19 to TRBJ2-1; TRBD2 aligns across 14 bases. The specimen sequenced was peripheral blood. The sequence came from a man aged 25 to 45 with acute or convalescent COVID-19. CDR3: CASSAPTSGRDNEQFF. CDR3 DNA sequence: TGTGCCAGTAGTGCCCCGACTAGCGGGAGGGACAATGAGCAGTTCTTC.